This TCR beta chain came from a study of blood T cells in healthy people across ages. This clonotype was seen only a few times. This CDR3 is 15 amino acids long. The V gene lost 1 base and the J gene lost 2 bases, with 6 bases spanning the gap. Germline loops: CDR1 LGHDT, CDR2 YNNKEL (reference sequence). With a J-beta primer mix and a sample-barcoded 5' primer, a second PCR ran 7 to 11 cycles. TCRdb analysed the 5' RACE reads with MiXCR anew, one entry per CDR3 protein. The data show roughly 500,000 distinct CDR3 sequences, with roughly 28% seen just once and about a fifth held by the top ten. The specimen sequenced was blood. This clonotype was sampled from a woman in her sixties or seventies in good health. The rearrangement joins TRBV3-1 to TRBJ2-6; perhaps TRBD1 as D (5 bases). CDR3 loop: CASSQGQTGANVLTF. The CDR3 bases are TGTGCCAGCAGCCAAGGACAGACTGGGGCCAACGTCCTGACTTTC.